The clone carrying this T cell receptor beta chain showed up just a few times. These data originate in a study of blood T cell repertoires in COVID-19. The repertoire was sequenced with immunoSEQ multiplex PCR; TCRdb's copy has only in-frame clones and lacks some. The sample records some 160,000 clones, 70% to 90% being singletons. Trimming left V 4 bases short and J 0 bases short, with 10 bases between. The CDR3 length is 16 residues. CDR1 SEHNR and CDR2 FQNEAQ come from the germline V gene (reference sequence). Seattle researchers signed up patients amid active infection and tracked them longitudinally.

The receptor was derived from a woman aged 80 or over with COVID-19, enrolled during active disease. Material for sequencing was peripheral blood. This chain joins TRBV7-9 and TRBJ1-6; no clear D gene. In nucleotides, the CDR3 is TGTGCCAGCAGCTACCGTTCGGTCTCCTATAATTCACCCCTCCACTTT. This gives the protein CASSYRSVSYNSPLHF.